A single sample gave rise to the 22 T cell receptor beta chains below, sequenced in a study of naive and memory T cell subsets. Whole-blood samples were 2 to 2.5 ml of peripheral blood from healthy adult volunteers. Reverse transcription of blood and skin TCR RNA was primed at alpha and beta constant regions. Each CDR3 protein is one row after TCRdb ran MiXCR on the 5' RACE reads. The sample holds over 20,000 distinct CDR3 sequences, less than 25% seen once. The receptor source for this set is a female donor in good health.

This chain connects TRBV7-9 to TRBJ2-7; D gene ambiguous. CDR3 length equals 12 residues. V was shortened by 2 bases and J by 6 bases, with 8 bases between the two germline ends. Germline-derived CDR1 and CDR2 are SEHNR and FQNEAQ (reference sequence). CDR3 region: CASSLPGGEQYF. In DNA form, the CDR3 reads TGTGCCAGCAGCTTACCAGGCGGCGAGCAGTACTTC.

The genes are TRBV7-2 and TRBJ2-5; D gene ambiguous. In germline, CDR1 is SGHTA, CDR2 FQGNSA. The V and J ends lost 1 base and 5 bases respectively, with 11 bases between them. This CDR3 has 14 amino acids. CDR3 DNA: TGTGCCAGCAGCTTAGGCCGCCGAGCCGAGACCCAGTACTTC. It translates to CASSLGRRAETQYF.

This clonotype showed up many times. The chain employs TRBV7-6 and TRBJ2-1; D call uncertain. V was clipped by 0 bases and J by 8 bases, with 5 bases between them. The germline gives CDR1 SGHVS, CDR2 FNYEAQ. The CDR3 totals 12 residues. CDR3 sequence reads: CASSLALDEQFF. CDR3 DNA sequence: TGTGCCAGCAGCTTAGCGCTTGATGAGCAGTTCTTC. Drawing the rest from reference TRBV7-6 and TRBJ2-1, the complete variable domain is GAGVSQSPRYKVTKRGQDVALRCDPISGHVSLYWYRQALGQGPEFLTYFNYEAQQDKSGLPNDRFSAERPEGSISTLTIQRTEQRDSAMYRCASSLALDEQFFGPGTRLTVL.

To note about this clonotype: A much larger clone differs by one base, so this may be a read error. The chain employs TRBV4-1 and TRBJ2-3; D gene ambiguous. The V and J ends lost 1 base and 9 bases respectively, with 8 bases between them. Germline CDR1 is MGHRA and CDR2 is YSYEKL. This CDR3 has 12 amino acids. DNA of the CDR3: TGCGCCAGCAGCCAAGTGTTAGAAACGCAGTATTTT. Translating gives CASSQVLETQYF.

This clonotype is deemed medium-sized. The V gene is TRBV10-2, the J gene TRBJ2-1, with 9 positions matching TRBD2. CDR3 length equals 15 residues. CDR1 WSHSY and CDR2 SAAADI come from the germline V gene. The J segment lost 0 bases and the V segment lost 8 bases, leaving 5 bases of the junction unmatched. CDR3 nucleotides: TGCGCCAGCTGCCTAGCGGGGTACTCCTACAATGAGCAGTTCTTC. Its translation: CASCLAGYSYNEQFF.

In its sample, this clonotype was seen many times. This chain links TRBV29-1 with TRBJ2-3; 12 nucleotides align to TRBD2. This CDR3 has 17 amino acids. CDR1 SQVTM and CDR2 ANQGSEA come from the germline V gene. V was pared by 2 bases and J by 0 bases, with 6 bases of the junction left unmatched. The DNA for the CDR3 is TGCAGCGTTGAATCCCCAGGACTAGCGGGGAGCACAGATACGCAGTATTTT. Translation: CSVESPGLAGSTDTQYF.

This clonotype was seen at least ten times. V and J are TRBV6-6 and TRBJ2-7, with D perhaps TRBD2 (5 bases). There are 15 residues in the CDR3. Germline assignment: CDR1 MNHNY and CDR2 SVGAGI (reference sequence). V gave up 5 bases and J gave up 2 bases, with 16 bases separating them. The chain's CDR3 is CASSHRGLRTYEQYF. As DNA, the CDR3 is TGTGCCAGCAGTCACCGCGGACTGCGGACCTACGAGCAGTACTTC.

This clonotype was seen only a few times. The rearrangement links TRBV29-1 to TRBJ2-3; D possibly uses TRBD1 or TRBD2 (6 bases each). The CDR3 totals 14 residues. Germline CDR1 and CDR2: SQVTM and ANQGSEA. Trimming removed 1 base at V and 3 bases at J, with 11 bases between. CDR3 bases: TGCAGCGTTGAAGTAGGGGGGAGGACAGATACGCAGTATTTT. Encoded protein: CSVEVGGRTDTQYF.

This clonotype was counted at least ten times. The DNA for the CDR3 is TGTGCCAGCAGTTACATCGAGCCCGGGATGGGCGACGGCTACACCTTC. As protein: CASSYIEPGMGDGYTF. The J gene is TRBJ1-2, the V gene TRBV6-6; unclear D gene. CDR3 length: 16 residues. Germline CDR1 and CDR2: MNHNY and SVGAGI (reference sequence). V gave up 2 bases and J gave up 8 bases, with 21 bases separating them.

The chain combines TRBV5-1 with TRBJ1-1; 10 nucleotides agree with TRBD1. The V gene's germline CDR1 is SGHRS and CDR2 YFSETQ. Trimming took 4 bases from V and 0 from J; bases not matched to a gene: 9. The CDR3 covers 17 residues. Here the CDR3 DNA reads TGCGCCAGCAGCACCGGGACAGGGGTTTACATGAACACTGAAGCTTTCTTT. This gives the protein CASSTGTGVYMNTEAFF. Combining the CDR3 with reference TRBV5-1 and TRBJ1-1 gives the whole variable domain KAGVTQTPRYLIKTRGQQVTLSCSPISGHRSVSWYQQTPGQGLQFLFEYFSETQRNKGNFPGRFSGRQFSNSRSEMNVSTLELGDSALYLCASSTGTGVYMNTEAFFGQGTRLTVV.

This clonotype was detected only a few times. This chain joins TRBV20-1 and TRBJ2-7; tentatively, D is TRBD1 (5 bases). The length of the CDR3 is 15 residues. V dropped 4 bases and J dropped 2 bases, with 18 bases sitting between them. Germline lookup yields CDR1 DFQATT and CDR2 SNEGSKA (reference sequence). The CDR3 is CSAKPTLGQTYEQYF. CDR3 DNA sequence: TGCAGTGCTAAGCCAACTCTCGGACAAACCTACGAGCAGTACTTC.

The chain couples TRBV6-2 or TRBV6-3 to TRBJ1-5, with D uncertain. This CDR3 has 12 amino acids. V was pared by 2 bases and J by 10 bases, with 9 bases between. Germline V lookup: CDR1 MNHEY, CDR2 SVGEGT. The CDR3 bases are TGTGCCAGCAGTTACGGGTGGGGTCCCCAGCATTTT. Translating it yields CASSYGWGPQHF.

This clonotype was found many times. V is TRBV29-1 and J is TRBJ2-5, with a weak D call TRBD2 (5 bases). Germline values: CDR1 SQVTM, CDR2 ANQGSEA. The CDR3 extends over 12 amino acids. Deletions cut 4 bases from V and 4 bases from J, with 10 bases between. The CDR3: CSVGGISETQYF. The DNA of the CDR3 is TGCAGCGTTGGAGGGATTTCAGAGACCCAGTACTTC.

In its sample, this clonotype is medium-sized. This chain connects TRBV20-1 to TRBJ2-1; D ambiguous. This CDR3 is built from 13 residues. Germline CDR1 and CDR2: DFQATT and SNEGSKA (reference sequence). Trimming removed 5 bases from V and 10 bases from J, with 18 bases in between. This CDR3 reads CSAPRAPLEEQFF. The CDR3 coding sequence is TGCAGTGCTCCCCGGGCCCCCCTCGAGGAGCAGTTCTTC.

This clonotype was recorded only once. J is TRBJ2-3 and V is TRBV10-3; 8 positions match TRBD2. The V segment lost 8 bases and the J segment 0 bases; nucleotides outside the gene matches: 4. The CDR3 has 14 residues. CDR1 and CDR2 from the germline V gene are ENHRY and SYGVKD. The CDR3 DNA reads as TGTGCCATCGAACGGGAGGGAAGCACAGATACGCAGTATTTT. It specifies CAIEREGSTDTQYF.

This clonotype has a count of ten or more. This chain joins TRBV7-2 and TRBJ2-5; D uncertain. The ends were cut back, 1 base at V and 5 bases at J, with 11 bases in the middle. The germline V gene has CDR1 SGHTA and CDR2 FQGNSA. This CDR3 comprises 14 residues. The CDR3 coding sequence is TGTGCCAGCAGCTTAGAGGTGGCCCAGGAGACCCAGTACTTC. Its translation: CASSLEVAQETQYF.

By its share, this clonotype is medium-sized (0.01 to 0.1%). The CDR3 bases are TGTGCCAGCAGCCAAGGTATAGGGGCGCTGAACACTGAAGCTTTCTTT. As protein: CASSQGIGALNTEAFF. The chain is built from TRBV3-1 and TRBJ1-1, with a weak D call TRBD1 (5 bases). This CDR3 comprises 16 residues. Germline CDR1 and CDR2: LGHDT and YNNKEL (reference sequence). V lost 1 base and J 0 bases, leaving 12 bases between the germline ends.

This rearrangement joins TRBV20-1 to TRBJ1-3; TRBD1 is a possible D gene (5 bases). CDR1 DFQATT and CDR2 SNEGSKA come from the germline V gene (reference sequence). Trimming pared 4 bases from V and 2 bases from J, leaving 12 bases between. The length of the CDR3 is 14 residues. The DNA of the CDR3 is TGCAGTGCTATGAGGGGCAGGGCTGGAAACACCATATATTTT. This translates into CSAMRGRAGNTIYF.

This clonotype has ten or more counts. The rearrangement joins TRBV30 to TRBJ2-7; 12 bases align to TRBD2. CDR1 is GTSNPN, CDR2 SVGIG, per germline (reference sequence). V shed 3 bases, J shed 4 bases, and the junction held 1 base outside the gene matches. The CDR3 contains 13 residues. This CDR3 reads CAWRTSGSYEQYF. CDR3 nucleotide sequence: TGTGCCTGGAGGACTAGCGGGAGTTACGAGCAGTACTTC.

This clonotype was seen ten or more times. The DNA for the CDR3 is TGTGCCAGCAGTTTAGTCCGTCAGGGGTTCATCTATGAGCAGTTCTTC. Translating gives CASSLVRQGFIYEQFF. The chain employs TRBV12-3 or TRBV12-4 and TRBJ2-1, with D possibly being TRBD1 (6 bases). Trimming stripped 1 base from V and 8 bases from J, with 18 bases between. The CDR3 loop spans 16 amino acids.

The V gene is TRBV6-5, the J gene TRBJ2-7; 12 positions match TRBD2. V lost 6 bases and J lost 6; bases outside the gene matches: 6. Germline CDR1 MNHEY, CDR2 SVGAGI. The CDR3 has 14 residues. As DNA, the CDR3 is TGTGCCAGCAGCCCCCGGACTAGCGGGACCGAGCAGTACTTC. It specifies CASSPRTSGTEQYF.

This clonotype has a count of ten or more. The J gene is TRBJ2-1, the V gene TRBV6-6; weak D call: TRBD1 (6 bases). Trimming removed 7 bases from V and 7 bases from J, with 14 bases in between. In germline, CDR1 is MNHNY, CDR2 SVGAGI (reference sequence). The CDR3 is made up of 13 amino acids. The CDR3, as DNA: TGTGCCAGCACCTCGCACAGGGATAATGAGCAGTTCTTC. It translates to CASTSHRDNEQFF.